This T cell receptor beta chain was recorded in a study of control samples from healthy donors and cancer patients. Germline CDR1 and CDR2: SQVTM and ANQGSEA. The CDR3 contains 13 residues. Trimming took 7 bases from V and 1 from J; bases not matched to a gene: 6. The data were produced by immunoSEQ multiplex PCR, yet TCRdb's version contains in-frame clones alone and is incomplete. The sample has 50,000 or so clones; roughly 87% are singletons. The rearrangement links TRBV29-1 to TRBJ1-2, with TRBD1 matching over 7 bases. The sequenced sample consisted of blood. The source is a man between 50 and 59 years old in good health. The CDR3 protein is CSAETGVNYGYTF. The CDR3, as DNA: TGCAGCGCCGAAACAGGGGTTAACTATGGCTACACCTTC.